These 10 T cell receptor beta chains came from one sample sequenced in a study of shared clonotypes between healthy human individuals. Clones were read by immunoSEQ multiplex PCR, and TCRdb kept only the in-frame ones, dropping some. The sample has about 1.5 million clones; approximately 96% are singletons. Sequenced sample: naive CD4+ T cells sorted from blood. The subset was: CD45RA+ positively selected. These receptors were taken from a man aged 25 to 40 in good health.

The chain couples TRBV28 to TRBJ1-1; D perhaps matches TRBD1 (5 bases). Trimming removed 6 bases from V and 2 bases from J, with 13 bases in between. This CDR3 contains 14 residues. Germline V lookup: CDR1 MDHEN, CDR2 SYDVKM. The CDR3 DNA sequence: TGTGCCAGCAGACCCGGGACGGTTAACACTGAAGCTTTCTTT. Residues: CASRPGTVNTEAFF.

The J gene is TRBJ1-4, the V gene TRBV27; D is ambiguous. V gave up 6 bases and J gave up 8 bases, with 13 bases separating them. Germline CDR1 reads MNHEY; CDR2 reads SMNVEV (reference sequence). The CDR3 runs 13 residues. CDR3 nucleotide sequence: TGTGCCAGCAGGGGAGTGGACCGCGAAAAACTGTTTTTT. Translating gives CASRGVDREKLFF.

J is TRBJ2-1 and V is TRBV5-4; D may be TRBD2 (6 bases). Deletions cut 4 bases from V and 10 bases from J, with 21 bases between. CDR1 and CDR2 (germline): SGHNT, YYREEE (reference sequence). The length of the CDR3 is 15 residues. CDR3 nucleotide sequence: TGTGCCAGCAGCCCGGCCGGGACTTACAATGAAGAGCAGTTCTTC. As protein: CASSPAGTYNEEQFF.

This clone occurred a few times. Other DNA sequences in the sample encode the same CDR3. The genes are TRBV5-1 and TRBJ1-2; 9 nucleotides match TRBD1. CDR3 length: 13 amino acids. With 0 bases clipped from V and 8 bases from J, the junction kept 2 bases outside the gene matches. The germline gives CDR1 SGHRS, CDR2 YFSETQ. CDR3 DNA: TGCGCCAGCAGCTTGGGGACAGGGGAGGGCTACACCTTC. Translation: CASSLGTGEGYTF.

The rearrangement uses TRBV4-3 and TRBJ1-2; possibly TRBD1 for D (6 bases). This CDR3 has 13 residues. The germline CDR1 and CDR2 sequences are LGHNA and YSLEER. V was cut by 4 bases and J by 9 bases, with 15 bases left in between. This chain's CDR3 is CASSPNPGHRYTF. The CDR3 DNA reads as TGCGCCAGCAGCCCGAATCCGGGACATCGCTACACCTTC.

The chain has TRBV11-2 and TRBJ1-4; TRBD1 is a possible D gene (5 bases). The V end was cut by 0 bases, the J end by 8 bases, with 16 bases between. CDR1 is SGHAT and CDR2 is FQNNGV in the germline V gene. CDR3 length equals 16 residues. CDR3 loop: CASSLDLWGEGEKLFF. The CDR3 region has the DNA TGTGCCAGCAGCTTAGATTTGTGGGGGGAAGGGGAAAAACTGTTTTTT.

V usage is TRBV2 and J usage is TRBJ1-2; D possibly corresponds to TRBD1 (6 bases). In germline, CDR1 is SNHLY, CDR2 FYNNEI. Trimming took 3 bases from V and 5 from J, leaving 10 bases between them. The CDR3 length is 13 residues. CDR3 region: CASSDRGRYGYTF. The CDR3 bases are TGTGCCAGCAGTGACAGGGGCAGGTATGGCTACACCTTC.

J is TRBJ1-2 and V is TRBV19; D is possibly TRBD1 (6 bases). Germline V gives CDR1 LNHDA, CDR2 SQIVND (reference sequence). Deletions cut 3 bases from V and 0 bases from J, with 8 bases between. The CDR3 has 14 residues. CDR3 amino acids: CASSITGPNYGYTF. CDR3 bases: TGTGCCAGTAGTATTACAGGGCCTAACTATGGCTACACCTTC.

CDR3 loop: CASSTTGFENIQYF. The CDR3 nucleotides read TGTGCCAGCAGTACGACAGGGTTTGAGAACATTCAGTACTTC. The chain links TRBV28 to TRBJ2-4; 7 bases align to TRBD1. Losses at the gene ends were 5 bases for V and 7 bases for J; bases not matched to a gene: 8. Germline V lookup: CDR1 MDHEN, CDR2 SYDVKM. The CDR3 length is 14 residues.

V usage is TRBV14 and J usage is TRBJ2-7; 7 nucleotides align to TRBD2. The trim removed 4 bases at V and 2 bases at J, leaving 14 bases unmatched. Germline V CDR1 and CDR2: SGHDN, FVKESK. The length of the CDR3 is 17 residues. This CDR3 reads CASSLLPPGLLTYEQYF. The CDR3 nucleotides read TGTGCCAGCAGCCTCCTTCCTCCGGGACTACTCACCTACGAGCAGTACTTC.